The entry below describes one T cell receptor beta chain. Trimming removed 2 bases at V and 5 bases at J, with 13 bases between. The CDR3 contains 15 residues. Germline loops: CDR1 SGHNT, CDR2 YYREEE (reference sequence). This specimen comes from a study of control samples from healthy donors and cancer patients. Only in-frame clones appear in the TCRdb table, and some are missing; sequencing was by immunoSEQ multiplex PCR. The sample has about 140,000 clones, around 90% seen once; the top ten hold around 4.6%. This rearrangement joins TRBV5-4 to TRBJ2-2, with D tentatively TRBD1 (5 bases). This TCR was sampled from a man younger than 40 in good health. The sequencing sample was made of blood. The CDR3 nucleotides read TGTGCCAGCAGCTTAGCCCAGACAGTTACCGGGGAGCTGTTTTTT. This codes for CASSLAQTVTGELFF.